The clone carrying this T cell receptor (beta chain) was recorded once. This sample stems from a study of shared clonotypes between healthy human individuals. Naive-designated CD8 cells lacked CD45RO, were positively enriched for CCR7, and omitted terminally differentiated effector memory CD45RA+ cells. Trimming at V came to 5 bases and at J to 4 bases, leaving 6 bases not matched to a gene. The germline CDR1 and CDR2 sequences are SGHVS and FNYEAQ. The CDR3 extends over 17 amino acids. Sequencing was performed with immunoSEQ multiplex PCR; in TCRdb, only in-frame clones are kept and a portion is missing. The sample consists of about 2 million clones, about 95% of them appearing once.

The sequence derives from a young man in good health. The sample comprised naive CD8+ T cells sorted from blood. The chain uses TRBV7-6 and TRBJ2-2, with TRBD2 identical over 14 bases. In DNA form, the CDR3 reads TGTGCCAGCAGCCCATGGACTAGCGGGGGGATCACCGGGGAGCTGTTTTTT. Protein product: CASSPWTSGGITGELFF.